This TCR beta chain is from a study of beta chain features in type 1 diabetes. Expressed TCRB transcripts were sequenced, since all the RNA that had been isolated was reverse transcribed. Assay: immunoSEQ multiplex PCR; the TCRdb copy retains only in-frame clones and omits some. In the table there are approximately 160,000 clones, 10% of which are singletons. This CDR3 is 15 amino acids long. Trimming cost V 5 bases and J 3 bases; bases outside gene matches: 2. Germline CDR1 is SGHAT and CDR2 is FQNNGV. Sorting based on CD45RO/CCR7/CD25/CD127/CD95/CD27 separated CD4+ naive, central memory, regulatory and stem cell-like memory cells. Of note for this clone: Its matching antigen is unknown.

General study points: Whether HLA type influences TCRB rearrangement remained unresolved here. A greater similarity of naive, central memory and Treg TCRB repertoires was seen among patients than among healthy donors. Insertions at VDJ junctions were less frequent in type 1 diabetes patients. These patients also deleted more nucleotides at the same junctions. A moderate, significant TCRB CDR3 shortening appeared in type 1 diabetes across four CD4+ subsets.

This chain joins TRBV11-2 and TRBJ2-1; 12 positions match TRBD2. The sequence came from a man aged 30 to 39 with type 1 diabetes. Sequenced: central memory CD4+ T cells from blood. The CDR3 DNA follows: TGTGCCAGCAGCGGGGGACTAGCGGGCTACAATGAGCAGTTCTTC. Translation: CASSGGLAGYNEQFF.